Listed here are 25 T cell receptor beta chains from one sample, sequenced in a study of naive and memory T cell subsets. The study's findings and limits: A few larger clonotypes appeared in naive repertoires, especially CD8, possibly memory cells re-expressing CD45RA.

Both TRBC1 and TRBC2 were covered by a beta constant-region primer of two equimolar oligonucleotides. Nested alpha and beta constant-region primers with the SP2 primer drove four PCR rounds on ligated cDNA. TCRdb reprocessed the UMI-ligation and nested PCR reads with MiXCR, giving one entry per CDR3 protein. The sample gives 95,000 to 110,000 distinct CDR3 sequences, about 14% of which show up once; roughly 3.1% is in the top ten. What these receptors recognize is not known. Sequenced input: naive CD8+ T cells from blood. The receptors were gathered from a human donor in good health.

This chain links TRBV20-1 with TRBJ2-7; D may match TRBD1 or TRBD2 (5 bases each). The CDR3 loop spans 13 amino acids. Between the trimmed V and J ends, which lost 6 bases and 4 bases, there was a span of 16 bases. The V gene's germline CDR1 is DFQATT and CDR2 SNEGSKA (reference sequence). The CDR3 DNA is TGCAGTGCCATCCCTTTGGGGGTATACGAGCAGTACTTC. It encodes CSAIPLGVYEQYF.

Many counts were recorded for this clonotype. The CDR3 reads CASRQAHNTEAFF. The CDR3 DNA reads TGTGCCAGCCGACAGGCCCACAACACTGAAGCTTTCTTT. The V call is TRBV2, the J call TRBJ1-1, with a tentative D call TRBD1 (6 bases). Germline V gene data show CDR1 as SNHLY and CDR2 as FYNNEI. Deletions cut 8 bases from V and 2 bases from J, with 12 bases between. The CDR3 is 13 amino acids.

The chain has TRBV27 and TRBJ1-5; 7 nucleotides align to TRBD1. CDR3 length: 16 residues. The junction had 7 bases not matched to a gene; V was cut back by 1 base and J by 4 bases. The V gene's germline CDR1 is MNHEY and CDR2 SMNVEV (reference sequence). The CDR3 sequence is CASSLLWSGGNQPQHF. For the CDR3, the DNA is TGTGCCAGCAGTTTATTATGGTCAGGGGGAAATCAGCCCCAGCATTTT.

The chain joins TRBV27 to TRBJ1-6; tentative D call: TRBD1 (5 bases). Germline values: CDR1 MNHEY, CDR2 SMNVEV (reference sequence). Trimming pared 7 bases from V and 4 bases from J, leaving 11 bases between. The length of the CDR3 is 14 residues. The CDR3 sequence is CASTAGLYNSPLHF. The CDR3 nucleotides are TGTGCCAGCACTGCAGGGCTTTATAATTCACCCCTCCACTTT.

The genes are TRBV19 and TRBJ2-1; D may be TRBD1 (6 bases). The germline V gene encodes CDR1 LNHDA and CDR2 SQIVND (reference sequence). V gave up 4 bases and J gave up 0 bases, with 10 bases separating them. CDR3 length: 15 amino acids. The CDR3 protein is CASSTTGSSYNEQFF. In DNA form, the CDR3 reads TGTGCCAGTAGTACAACAGGGAGCTCCTACAATGAGCAGTTCTTC.

The CDR3 region is CASSSGGVIGSYNEQFF. The CDR3 DNA is TGTGCCAGCAGTTCTGGGGGAGTGATTGGTTCCTACAATGAGCAGTTCTTC. The chain links TRBV12-3 or TRBV12-4 to TRBJ2-1, with D perhaps being TRBD1 or TRBD2 (5 bases each). Trimming cost V 4 bases and J 1 base, with 17 bases left between them. There are 17 residues in the CDR3.

The V and J genes are TRBV9 and TRBJ1-4, with D possibly matching TRBD1 (6 bases). V was shortened by 4 bases and J by 4 bases, with 11 bases between the two germline ends. Looked up from germline, CDR1 is SGDLS and CDR2 is YYNGEE. This CDR3 contains 14 residues. This CDR3 reads CASSSGGGNEKLFF. CDR3 in DNA: TGTGCCAGCAGCTCAGGAGGGGGTAATGAAAAACTGTTTTTT. Using reference TRBV9 and TRBJ1-4 for the parts outside the CDR3, the full variable domain is DSGVTQTPKHLITATGQRVTLRCSPRSGDLSVYWYQQSLDQGLQFLIQYYNGEERAKGNILERFSAQQFPDLHSELNLSSLELGDSALYFCASSSGGGNEKLFFGSGTQLSVL.

In its sample, this clonotype was seen many times. The chain carries TRBV28 and TRBJ2-1, with D tentatively TRBD1 (6 bases). In germline, CDR1 is MDHEN, CDR2 SYDVKM. The V end was cut by 2 bases, the J end by 10 bases, with 15 bases between. The CDR3 is 14 amino acids. CDR3 bases: TGTGCCAGCAGTTTACTACCTGAGGGGGAAGAGCAGTTCTTC. It encodes CASSLLPEGEEQFF.

This clonotype came up a few times. The chain uses TRBV7-9 and TRBJ2-1, with D uncertain. The CDR3 is 15 amino acids. Germline values: CDR1 SEHNR, CDR2 FQNEAQ (reference sequence). V was shortened by 2 bases and J by 0 bases, with 8 bases between the two germline ends. The CDR3 reads CASSLPGSSYNEQFF. CDR3 nucleotides: TGTGCCAGCAGCTTACCTGGAAGCTCCTACAATGAGCAGTTCTTC.

The genes are TRBV12-3 or TRBV12-4 and TRBJ2-1; D is tentatively TRBD1 or TRBD2 (6 bases each). The CDR3 has 18 amino acids. Trimming removed 4 bases at V and 0 bases at J, with 19 bases between. The CDR3: CASSSFPGDIPSYNEQFF. DNA of the CDR3: TGTGCCAGCAGTTCCTTCCCGGGGGACATACCCTCCTACAATGAGCAGTTCTTC.

This clonotype was seen a few times. This chain connects TRBV4-2 to TRBJ2-7; the D is unclear. CDR1 LGHNA and CDR2 YNFKEQ come from the germline V gene. Trimming took off 0 bases at V and 1 base at J, with 7 bases between the two ends. The CDR3 has 14 amino acids. Written as DNA, the CDR3 is TGTGCCAGCAGCCAAGAGCTGATATCCTACGAGCAGTACTTC. Protein sequence: CASSQELISYEQYF.

The rearrangement uses TRBV9 and TRBJ2-1; D ambiguous. The CDR3 contains 13 residues. In germline, CDR1 is SGDLS, CDR2 YYNGEE. V lost 4 bases and J 4 bases, leaving 9 bases between the germline ends. The CDR3 region is CASSSTTYNEQFF. The CDR3 DNA reads TGTGCCAGCAGCTCGACAACTTACAATGAGCAGTTCTTC.

This clonotype was observed a handful of times. This chain uses TRBV6-6 with TRBJ2-7; D is possibly TRBD1 or TRBD2 (6 bases each). V was trimmed by 0 bases and J by 9 bases, leaving 12 bases between them. Germline assignment: CDR1 MNHNY and CDR2 SVGAGI (reference sequence). This CDR3 spans 13 amino acids. CDR3 nucleotide sequence: TGTGCCAGCAGTTACTCTCCCGGGGGCGGGCAGTACTTC. This encodes CASSYSPGGGQYF.

This chain's CDR3 is CASRIGTATMNTEAFF. The CDR3 DNA sequence: TGTGCCAGCAGGATCGGCACAGCGACCATGAACACTGAAGCTTTCTTT. The chain couples TRBV27 to TRBJ1-1; D is undetermined. Trimming removed 6 bases from V and 0 bases from J, with 17 bases in between. CDR3 length equals 16 residues. Germline loops: CDR1 MNHEY, CDR2 SMNVEV (reference sequence).

The chain recombines TRBV11-2 with TRBJ2-3, with 10 bases fitting TRBD2. J was trimmed by 3 bases and V by 1 base; bases with no gene match: 1. The CDR3 consists of 15 residues. Germline V CDR1 and CDR2: SGHAT, FQNNGV. CDR3 bases: TGTGCCAGCAGCTTAGGGACTAGCGGAACAGATACGCAGTATTTT. Residues: CASSLGTSGTDTQYF.

Many counts were recorded for this clonotype. V usage is TRBV7-8 and J usage is TRBJ1-2, with 7 bases aligning to TRBD1. Germline V gene data show CDR1 as SGHVS and CDR2 as FQNEAQ. The CDR3 loop spans 14 amino acids. After removal of 4 bases from V and 3 bases from J, the junction contained 5 bases not matched to a gene. CDR3 protein: CASSSDRDHYGYTF. The CDR3 nucleotides read TGTGCCAGCAGCTCTGACAGGGACCACTATGGCTACACCTTC. Variable domain in full (rest from reference TRBV7-8 and TRBJ1-2): GAGVSQSPRYKVAKRGQDVALRCDPISGHVSLFWYQQALGQGPEFLTYFQNEAQLDKSGLPSDRFFAERPEGSVSTLKIQRTQQEDSAVYLCASSSDRDHYGYTFGSGTRLTVV.

This clonotype was counted ten times or more. The rearrangement uses TRBV28 and TRBJ2-7; D is unresolved. V was clipped by 6 bases and J by 2 bases, with 14 bases between them. CDR1 and CDR2 from the germline V gene are MDHEN and SYDVKM. The CDR3 runs 14 residues. The CDR3 spells CASSPIRITYEQYF. In DNA, the CDR3 is TGTGCCAGCAGCCCTATCAGGATAACCTACGAGCAGTACTTC.

This clonotype was seen a handful of times. J is TRBJ2-7 and V is TRBV12-3 or TRBV12-4; D gene uncertain. This CDR3 comprises 11 residues. Trimming removed 3 bases from V and 6 bases from J, with 6 bases in between. CDR3 DNA: TGTGCCAGCAGTTTTGGTGCCGAGCAGTACTTC. This encodes CASSFGAEQYF.

CDR3: CASSQGTGNTGELFF. DNA of the CDR3: TGTGCCAGCAGCCAGGGGACAGGGAACACCGGGGAGCTGTTTTTT. V usage is TRBV4-2 and J usage is TRBJ2-2, with TRBD1 matching over 8 bases. J was trimmed by 1 base and V by 3 bases; bases with no gene match: 1. Germline assignment: CDR1 LGHNA and CDR2 YNFKEQ. The CDR3 consists of 15 residues.

This clonotype was seen ten or more times. This chain joins TRBV7-8 and TRBJ2-3, with 10 bases aligning to TRBD2. Germline loops: CDR1 SGHVS, CDR2 FQNEAQ. The CDR3 sequence is 15 residues long. Trimming cost V 6 bases and J 2 bases; bases outside gene matches: 5. This chain's CDR3 is CASRGLARTTDTQYF. The CDR3 nucleotides read TGTGCCAGCAGGGGACTAGCGCGAACCACAGATACGCAGTATTTT.

This clonotype was found a few times. The chain employs TRBV12-3 or TRBV12-4 and TRBJ2-5, with D perhaps TRBD1 (6 bases). V was trimmed by 3 bases and J by 2 bases, leaving 10 bases between them. The CDR3 consists of 14 residues. The CDR3: CASSLDSTQETQYF. CDR3 DNA sequence: TGTGCCAGCAGTTTGGACAGCACACAAGAGACCCAGTACTTC.

This clonotype occurred a few times. The chain uses TRBV7-9 and TRBJ2-1, with 7 bases matching TRBD1. With V trimmed by 5 bases and J by 12 bases, 13 bases remained unmatched. This CDR3 has 14 amino acids. CDR1 and CDR2 from the germline V gene are SEHNR and FQNEAQ (reference sequence). CDR3 in amino acids: CASSPLDRLKGQFF. The CDR3 DNA reads TGTGCCAGCAGCCCCCTGGACAGGCTGAAGGGGCAGTTCTTC.

There are many counts of this clonotype. The chain links TRBV12-3 or TRBV12-4 to TRBJ2-7; a possible D gene is TRBD2 (5 bases). The CDR3 sequence is 15 residues long. Trimming took 6 bases from V and 4 from J, leaving 19 bases between them. DNA for the CDR3: TGTGCCAGCAGGAGTAACGAGGGCCCTTGGTACGAGCAGTACTTC. It yields the protein CASRSNEGPWYEQYF.

In this sample, this clonotype turned up many times. The genes are TRBV12-3 or TRBV12-4 and TRBJ1-5; 7 bases are shared with TRBD1. The CDR3 runs 13 residues. V trimming: 2 bases; J trimming: 6 bases; junction bases outside the gene matches: 1. This chain's CDR3 is CASSLQGGQPQHF. The CDR3 coding sequence is TGTGCCAGCAGTTTACAGGGGGGTCAGCCCCAGCATTTT.

The chain employs TRBV15 and TRBJ1-4; TRBD1 matches 11 bases. Germline CDR1 and CDR2: LNHNV and YYDKDF (reference sequence). The junction had 3 bases not matched to a gene; V was cut back by 4 bases and J by 5 bases. The CDR3 is 15 amino acids. The CDR3 nucleotides are TGTGCCACCAGCAACGGACAGGGGGCAAATGAAAAACTGTTTTTT. Protein sequence: CATSNGQGANEKLFF.